This T cell receptor beta chain was retrieved from a study of cytomegalovirus exposure and HLA in healthy donors. V trimming: 5 bases; J trimming: 8 bases; junction bases outside the gene matches: 14. Germline-derived CDR1 and CDR2 are MNHEY and SVGAGI. This CDR3 spans 15 amino acids. Primers included in the PCR were 60 Vbeta and 13 Jbeta primers. TCRdb's table, derived via immunoSEQ multiplex PCR, lists solely in-frame clones and lacks some. Of around 200,000 clones in the sample, around 83% were seen once. Input material: PBMCs. This clonotype was sampled from a woman aged 45-65 years in good health and CMV-seropositive. V is TRBV6-5 and J is TRBJ1-2; the match to TRBD1 covers 7 bases. CDR3: CASSRASGGSYGYTF. In DNA, the CDR3 is TGTGCCAGCAGTCGAGCCTCAGGGGGATCCTACGGCTACACCTTC.